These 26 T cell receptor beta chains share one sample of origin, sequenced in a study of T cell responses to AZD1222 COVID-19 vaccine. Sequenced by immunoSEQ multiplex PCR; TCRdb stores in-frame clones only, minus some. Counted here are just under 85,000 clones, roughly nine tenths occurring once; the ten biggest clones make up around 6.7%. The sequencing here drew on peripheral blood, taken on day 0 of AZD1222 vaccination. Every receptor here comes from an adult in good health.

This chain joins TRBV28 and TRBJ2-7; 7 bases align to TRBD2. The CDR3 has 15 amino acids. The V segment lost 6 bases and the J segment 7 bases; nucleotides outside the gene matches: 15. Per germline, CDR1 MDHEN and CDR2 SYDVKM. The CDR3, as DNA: TGTGCCAGCAGCCCCAGTTATGGGAGGGCTGGGGAGCAGTACTTC. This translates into CASSPSYGRAGEQYF.

CDR3 in amino acids: CASSLGKGLEETQYF. The CDR3 DNA follows: TGTGCCAGCAGCTTAGGGAAGGGGTTAGAAGAGACCCAGTACTTC. The chain is built from TRBV11-2 and TRBJ2-5, with D perhaps matching TRBD1 (5 bases). The CDR3 extends over 15 amino acids. CDR1 is SGHAT and CDR2 is FQNNGV in the germline V gene. V was pared by 1 base and J by 3 bases, with 12 bases between.

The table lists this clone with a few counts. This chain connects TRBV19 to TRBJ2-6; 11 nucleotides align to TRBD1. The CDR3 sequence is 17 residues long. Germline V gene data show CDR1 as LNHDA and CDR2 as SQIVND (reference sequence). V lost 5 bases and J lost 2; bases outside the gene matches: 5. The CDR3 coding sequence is TGTGCCAGTAGTTTGGGACAGGGGGGAGCTGGGGCCAACGTCCTGACTTTC. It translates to CASSLGQGGAGANVLTF.

In DNA, the CDR3 is TGTGCCAGCACCGCCTCGGGGGCAGGGGCAACTGAAGCTTTCTTT. This translates into CASTASGAGATEAFF. The gene calls are TRBV6-5 and TRBJ1-1; weak D call: TRBD1 (6 bases). The CDR3 is 15 residues long. Germline lookup yields CDR1 MNHEY and CDR2 SVGAGI. V was trimmed by 7 bases and J by 5 bases, leaving 20 bases between them.

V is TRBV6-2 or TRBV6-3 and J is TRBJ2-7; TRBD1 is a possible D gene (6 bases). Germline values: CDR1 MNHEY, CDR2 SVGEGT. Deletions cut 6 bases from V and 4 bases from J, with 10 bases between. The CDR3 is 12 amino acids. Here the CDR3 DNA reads TGTGCCAGCAGCCGAAGGGGGTACGAGCAGTACTTC. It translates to CASSRRGYEQYF.

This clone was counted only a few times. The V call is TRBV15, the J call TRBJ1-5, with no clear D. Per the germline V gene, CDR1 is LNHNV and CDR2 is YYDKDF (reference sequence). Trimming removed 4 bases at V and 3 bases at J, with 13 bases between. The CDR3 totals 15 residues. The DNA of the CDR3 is TGTGCCACCAGCAATCCCCACGGATTCAATCAGCCCCAGCATTTT. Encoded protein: CATSNPHGFNQPQHF.

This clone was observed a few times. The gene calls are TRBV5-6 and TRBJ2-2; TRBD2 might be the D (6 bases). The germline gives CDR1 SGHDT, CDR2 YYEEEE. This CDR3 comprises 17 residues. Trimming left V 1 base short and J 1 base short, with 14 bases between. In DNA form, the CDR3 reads TGTGCCAGCAGCTTGTTCGCCAAGCGGGTGAACACCGGGGAGCTGTTTTTT. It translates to CASSLFAKRVNTGELFF.

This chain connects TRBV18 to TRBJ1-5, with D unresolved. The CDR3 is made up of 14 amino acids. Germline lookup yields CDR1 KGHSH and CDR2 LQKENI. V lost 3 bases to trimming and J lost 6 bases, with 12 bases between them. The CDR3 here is CASSPGGDGQPQHF. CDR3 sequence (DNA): TGTGCCAGCTCACCGGGAGGCGACGGTCAGCCCCAGCATTTT.

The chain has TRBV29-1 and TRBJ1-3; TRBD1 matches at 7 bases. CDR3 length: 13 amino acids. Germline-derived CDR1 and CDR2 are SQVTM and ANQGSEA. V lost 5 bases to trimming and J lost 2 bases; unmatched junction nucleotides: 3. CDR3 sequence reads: CSVSDRAGNTIYF. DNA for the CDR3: TGCAGCGTTTCCGACAGGGCTGGAAACACCATATATTTT. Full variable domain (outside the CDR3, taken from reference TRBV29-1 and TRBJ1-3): SAVISQKPSRDICQRGTSLTIQCQVDSQVTMMFWYRQQPGQSLTLIATANQGSEATYESGFVIDKFPISRPNLTFSTLTVSNMSPEDSSIYLCSVSDRAGNTIYFGEGSWLTVV.

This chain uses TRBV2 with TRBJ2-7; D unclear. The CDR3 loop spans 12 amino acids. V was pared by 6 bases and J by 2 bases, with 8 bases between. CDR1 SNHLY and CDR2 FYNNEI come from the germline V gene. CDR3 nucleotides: TGTGCCAGCAGAGAGTACACCTACGAGCAGTACTTC. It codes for CASREYTYEQYF.

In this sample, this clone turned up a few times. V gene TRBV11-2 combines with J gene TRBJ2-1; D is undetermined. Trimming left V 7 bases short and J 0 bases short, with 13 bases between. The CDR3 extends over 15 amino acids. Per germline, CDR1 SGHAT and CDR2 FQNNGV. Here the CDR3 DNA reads TGTGCCAGCAACTCAGACTCCAGCTCCTACAATGAGCAGTTCTTC. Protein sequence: CASNSDSSSYNEQFF.

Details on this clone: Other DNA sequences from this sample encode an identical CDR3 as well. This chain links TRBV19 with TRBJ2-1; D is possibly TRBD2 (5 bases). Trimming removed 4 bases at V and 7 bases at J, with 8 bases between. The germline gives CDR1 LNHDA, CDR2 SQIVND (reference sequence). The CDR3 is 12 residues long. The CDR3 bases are TGTGCCAGTAGTACTTCGGGGAATGAGCAGTTCTTC. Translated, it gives CASSTSGNEQFF. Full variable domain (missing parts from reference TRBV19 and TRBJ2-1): DGGITQSPKYLFRKEGQNVTLSCEQNLNHDAMYWYRQDPGQGLRLIYYSQIVNDFQKGDIAEGYSVSREKKESFPLTVTSAQKNPTAFYLCASSTSGNEQFFGPGTRLTVL.

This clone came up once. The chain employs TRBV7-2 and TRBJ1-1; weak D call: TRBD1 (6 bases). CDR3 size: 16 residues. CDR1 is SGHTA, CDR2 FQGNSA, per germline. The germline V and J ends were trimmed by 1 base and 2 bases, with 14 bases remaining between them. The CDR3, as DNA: TGTGCCAGCAGCTTAGTAGGGGGAGGGGCCAACACTGAAGCTTTCTTT. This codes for CASSLVGGGANTEAFF.

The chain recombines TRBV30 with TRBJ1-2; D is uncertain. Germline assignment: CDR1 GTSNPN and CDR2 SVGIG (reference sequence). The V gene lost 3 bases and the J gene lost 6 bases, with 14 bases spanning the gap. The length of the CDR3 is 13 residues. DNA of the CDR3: TGTGCCTGGAGAACAGTAGGTTCGCATGGCTACACCTTC. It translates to CAWRTVGSHGYTF.

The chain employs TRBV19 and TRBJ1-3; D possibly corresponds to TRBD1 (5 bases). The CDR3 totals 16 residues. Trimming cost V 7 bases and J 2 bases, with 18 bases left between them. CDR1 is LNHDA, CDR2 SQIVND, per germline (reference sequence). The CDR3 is CASTRYGAGTGNTIYF. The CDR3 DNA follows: TGTGCCAGTACAAGGTACGGGGCCGGTACTGGAAACACCATATATTTT.

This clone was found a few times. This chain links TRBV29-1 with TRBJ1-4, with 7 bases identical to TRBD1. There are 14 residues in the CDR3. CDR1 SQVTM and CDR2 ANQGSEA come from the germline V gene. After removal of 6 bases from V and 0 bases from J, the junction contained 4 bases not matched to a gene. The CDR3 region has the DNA TGCAGCGTGGGGACAGCCCCAACTAATGAAAAACTGTTTTTT. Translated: CSVGTAPTNEKLFF.

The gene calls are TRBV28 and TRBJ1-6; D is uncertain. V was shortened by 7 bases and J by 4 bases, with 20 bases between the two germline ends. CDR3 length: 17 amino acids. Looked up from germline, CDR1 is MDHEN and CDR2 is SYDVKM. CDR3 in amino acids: CASTTRQSLLYNSPLHF. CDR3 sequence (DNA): TGTGCCAGCACCACCCGCCAAAGCCTTTTATATAATTCACCCCTCCACTTT. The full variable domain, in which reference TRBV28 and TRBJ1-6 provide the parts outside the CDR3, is DVKVTQSSRYLVKRTGEKVFLECVQDMDHENMFWYRQDPGLGLRLIYFSYDVKMKEKGDIPEGYSVSREKKERFSLILESASTNQTSMYLCASTTRQSLLYNSPLHFGNGTRLTVT.

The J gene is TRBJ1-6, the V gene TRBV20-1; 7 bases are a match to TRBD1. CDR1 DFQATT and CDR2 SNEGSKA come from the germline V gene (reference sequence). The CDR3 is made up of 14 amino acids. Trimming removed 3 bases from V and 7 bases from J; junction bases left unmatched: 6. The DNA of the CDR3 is TGCAGTGCTAGTCCCGGGACAGCGAATTCACCCCTCCACTTT. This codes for CSASPGTANSPLHF.

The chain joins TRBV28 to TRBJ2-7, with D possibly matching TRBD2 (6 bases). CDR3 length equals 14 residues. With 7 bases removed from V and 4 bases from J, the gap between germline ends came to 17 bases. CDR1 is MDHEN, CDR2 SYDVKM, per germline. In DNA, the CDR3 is TGTGCCAGCACCCCCGGGGGATCGCGGTACGAGCAGTACTTC. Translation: CASTPGGSRYEQYF.

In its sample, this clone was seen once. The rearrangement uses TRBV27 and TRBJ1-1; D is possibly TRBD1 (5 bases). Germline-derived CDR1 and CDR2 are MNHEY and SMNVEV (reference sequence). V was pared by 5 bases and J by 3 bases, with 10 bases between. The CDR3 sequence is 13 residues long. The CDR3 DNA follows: TGTGCCAGCAGTGGAGGGGTTTACACTGAAGCTTTCTTT. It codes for CASSGGVYTEAFF.

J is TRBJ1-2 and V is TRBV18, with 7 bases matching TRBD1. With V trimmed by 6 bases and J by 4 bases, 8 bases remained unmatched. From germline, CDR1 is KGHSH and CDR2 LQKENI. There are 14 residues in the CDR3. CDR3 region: CASSLDRTSYGYTF. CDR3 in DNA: TGTGCCAGCTCTCTGGACAGGACTTCCTATGGCTACACCTTC. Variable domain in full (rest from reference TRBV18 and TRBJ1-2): NAGVMQNPRHLVRRRGQEARLRCSPMKGHSHVYWYRQLPEEGLKFMVYLQKENIIDESGMPKERFSAEFPKEGPSILRIQQVVRGDSAAYFCASSLDRTSYGYTFGSGTRLTVV.

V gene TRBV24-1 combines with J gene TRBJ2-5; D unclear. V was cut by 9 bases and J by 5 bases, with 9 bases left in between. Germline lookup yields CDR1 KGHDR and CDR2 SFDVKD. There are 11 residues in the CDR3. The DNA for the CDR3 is TGTGCCACCGCTACACAGGAGACCCAGTACTTC. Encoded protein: CATATQETQYF.

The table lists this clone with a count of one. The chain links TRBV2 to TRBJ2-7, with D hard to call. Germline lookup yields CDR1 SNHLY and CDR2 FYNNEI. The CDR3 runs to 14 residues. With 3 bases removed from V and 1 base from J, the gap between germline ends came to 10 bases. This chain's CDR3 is CASSDKGTSYEQYF. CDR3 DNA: TGTGCCAGCAGTGATAAAGGCACTTCCTACGAGCAGTACTTC. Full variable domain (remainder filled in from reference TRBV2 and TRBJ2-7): EPEVTQTPSHQVTQMGQEVILRCVPISNHLYFYWYRQILGQKVEFLVSFYNNEISEKSEIFDDQFSVERPDGSNFTLKIRSTKLEDSAMYFCASSDKGTSYEQYFGPGTRLTVT.

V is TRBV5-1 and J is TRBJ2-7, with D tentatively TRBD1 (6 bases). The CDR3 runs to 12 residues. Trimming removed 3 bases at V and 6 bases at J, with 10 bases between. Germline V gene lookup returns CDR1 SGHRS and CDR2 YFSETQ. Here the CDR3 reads CASSSGTSEQYF. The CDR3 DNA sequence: TGCGCCAGCAGCTCCGGGACAAGCGAGCAGTACTTC.

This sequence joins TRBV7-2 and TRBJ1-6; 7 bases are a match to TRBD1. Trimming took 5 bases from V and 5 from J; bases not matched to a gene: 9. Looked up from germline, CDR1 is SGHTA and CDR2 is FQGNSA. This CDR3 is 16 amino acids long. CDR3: CASSPLSGQNNSPLHF. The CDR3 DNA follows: TGTGCCAGCAGCCCCCTCTCGGGACAGAATAATTCACCCCTCCACTTT.

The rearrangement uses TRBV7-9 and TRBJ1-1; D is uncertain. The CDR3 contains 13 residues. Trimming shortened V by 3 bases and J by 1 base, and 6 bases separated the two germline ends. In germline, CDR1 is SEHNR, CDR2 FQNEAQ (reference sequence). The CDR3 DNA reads TGTGCCAGCAGCTTTCAACAGAACACTGAAGCTTTCTTT. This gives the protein CASSFQQNTEAFF. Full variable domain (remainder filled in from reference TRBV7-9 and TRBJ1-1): DTGVSQNPRHKITKRGQNVTFRCDPISEHNRLYWYRQTLGQGPEFLTYFQNEAQLEKSRLLSDRFSAERPKGSFSTLEIQRTEQGDSAMYLCASSFQQNTEAFFGQGTRLTVV.